This T cell receptor beta chain emerged from a study of CD8+CD57+ T cells in acquired aplastic anemia. CDR1 SGHRS and CDR2 YFSETQ come from the germline V gene. With V trimmed by 3 bases and J by 4 bases, 7 bases remained unmatched. This CDR3 comprises 15 residues. Selection for sequencing was limited to patients who had shown CD8+CD57+ cell expansion by flow cytometry. Prior therapy had not been administered to any patient at the time of blood sampling. Genomic DNA provided the template from which TCR beta VDJ and CDR3 profiles were obtained. TCRdb called the reads again in MiXCR, with one record for every CDR3 protein. The sample lists 310,000 or so distinct CDR3 sequences, 56% occurring once.

The genes are TRBV5-1 and TRBJ1-1; 9 nucleotides agree with TRBD1. The specimen was sorted CD4+, CD8+, or CD8+CD57+ T cells (not recorded which) from PBMCs. This TCR was recovered from a human donor with aplastic anemia. CDR3 nucleotides: TGCGCCAGCAGCTACGGGACAGGGTCGGGCACTGAAGCTTTCTTT. Translating it yields CASSYGTGSGTEAFF.